This is a list of T cell receptor beta chains from one sample in a study of blood T cell repertoires in COVID-19. TCRdb's copy holds only in-frame clones and misses some; the assay was immunoSEQ multiplex PCR. The sample yields about 93,000 clones, about 90% seen once. Sequenced input: peripheral blood. The receptors were gathered from a human donor with active COVID-19. The donor label of this sample is uncertain. CDR3s leave out the opening cysteine and the closing phenylalanine or tryptophan.

TRBJ2-3,TRBV4-3,ASSQDLRTGNTDTQY
TRBJ2-1,TRBV5-5,ASSLMENEQF
TRBJ1-5,TRBV7-2,ASSIQGGQPQH
TRBJ1-4,TRBV6-1,ASSADRSATNEKLF
TRBJ2-7,TRBV28,ASSKPRGSHEQY
TRBJ2-4,TRBV19,ASSIWGVVDKNIQY
TRBJ1-2,TRBV19,ASTWDRGYGYT
TRBJ1-2,TRBV2,ASSVVRGRDGYT
TRBJ2-2,TRBV4-1,ASSLTPDRFISGELF
TRBJ2-7,TRBV6-2/TRBV6-3,ASSYQAYEQY
TRBJ2-1,TRBV7-2,ASSSQGDGQF
TRBJ1-4,TRBV4-3,ASSQWQGANEKLF
TRBJ1-5,TRBV5-5,ASSLEGAAQPQH
TRBJ2-3,TRBV27,ASSSKSGYVVEPSTDTQY
TRBJ1-5,TRBV7-7,ASSLARDQPQH
TRBJ1-4,TRBV27,ASSDPTGRNEKLF
TRBJ1-5,TRBV19,ASSGPGLLSRGNQPQH
TRBJ1-2,TRBV6-4,ASSGGQGSRGYT
TRBJ2-1,TRBV5-1,ASSLAAGGPGDEQF
TRBJ2-7,TRBV4-3,ASSQELGLAGSSYEQY
TRBJ2-3,TRBV5-6,ASSPGGGTDTQY
TRBJ2-1,TRBV28,ASATSGGANEQF
TRBJ2-5,TRBV6-2/TRBV6-3,ASSLIRGASETQY
TRBJ2-5,TRBV12-5,ASGTGPQRADQETQY
TRBJ1-2,TRBV9,ASSREGINYGYT
TRBJ2-2,TRBV6-1,ASSERSGPPTGELF
TRBJ2-5,TRBV15,ATSGRDSQETQY
TRBJ2-3,TRBV11-2,ASSPRTGDTDTQY
TRBJ2-7,TRBV30,AWRRGSYEQY
TRBJ2-3,TRBV25-1,ASRGPGQTDTQY
TRBJ1-1,TRBV3-1/TRBV3-2,ASSRGTGPTEAF
TRBJ1-5,TRBV4-1,ASSQLADNSNQPQH
TRBJ2-1,TRBV5-6,ASSLGLLEQF
TRBJ2-2,TRBV7-6,ASSLDASGGTGELF
TRBJ2-7,TRBV18,ASSPHTYEQY
TRBJ2-5,TRBV5-4,ASSFSGGWETQY
TRBJ1-2,TRBV15,ATSSPNLGTVYGYT
TRBJ1-2,TRBV5-5,ASSLDNLRDYGYT
TRBJ2-2,TRBV5-1,ASSLAGTNTGELF
TRBJ1-5,TRBV24-1,ATSDPGDSDHQPQH
TRBJ1-5,TRBV7-8,ASGPRGGASNQPQH
TRBJ1-2,TRBV30,AWSSLGGGWYGYT
TRBJ2-3,TRBV3-1/TRBV3-2,ASSLPGTSGVHTQY
TRBJ2-7,TRBV27,ASSLIPGQGFSYEQY
TRBJ1-5,TRBV9,ASSEGIGGISNQPQH
TRBJ2-1,TRBV9,ASSGPGRGRNEQF